This T cell receptor beta chain was documented in a study of blood T cell repertoires in COVID-19. Background on the study: The study drew acute and convalescent COVID-19 samples from the United States, Italy and Spain.

Assay: immunoSEQ multiplex PCR; the TCRdb copy retains only in-frame clones and omits some. Of 120,000 to 150,000 clones in the sample, 70% to 90% are singletons; the top ten hold 6.5% to 9.5%. The CDR3 consists of 16 residues. Trimming shortened V by 8 bases and J by 4 bases, and 21 bases separated the two germline ends. Germline CDR1 reads LGHNA; CDR2 reads YNFKEQ. This clonotype was sampled from a woman aged 55 to 70 with COVID-19, enrolled during active disease. Sequences were obtained from peripheral blood. The V and J genes are TRBV4-2 and TRBJ1-3; the D is unclear. The CDR3 region is CASGRTGERAGNTIYF. In DNA, the CDR3 is TGTGCCAGCGGCAGGACGGGAGAAAGAGCCGGAAACACCATATATTTT.